This entry lists 12 T cell receptor beta chains sequenced from one sample in a study of blood T cell repertoires in COVID-19. Clones were read by immunoSEQ multiplex PCR, and TCRdb kept only the in-frame ones, dropping some. This table holds 130,000 or so clones, about four fifths found once. The sequenced sample consisted of peripheral blood. Receptor source: a woman in her 70s with acute or convalescent COVID-19.

This clone showed up just a few times. This chain connects TRBV12-5 to TRBJ2-3, with D possibly TRBD1 on 5 matching bases. The germline CDR1 and CDR2 sequences are LGHNT and FRNRAP. Trimming cost V 7 bases and J 5 bases, with 16 bases left between them. This CDR3 contains 14 residues. CDR3 sequence reads: CASVRRRVEDTQYF. In nucleotides, the CDR3 is TGTGCTAGTGTGCGACGCAGGGTAGAAGATACGCAGTATTTT.

This chain uses TRBV4-3 with TRBJ1-4; D remains unclear. The V gene lost 0 bases and the J gene lost 5 bases, with 7 bases spanning the gap. This CDR3 spans 14 amino acids. Germline CDR1 LGHNA, CDR2 YSLEER. The CDR3 loop reads CASSQDRRNEKLFF. CDR3 in DNA: TGCGCCAGCAGCCAAGATCGTCGGAATGAAAAACTGTTTTTT.

This chain connects TRBV5-1 to TRBJ1-2; the match to TRBD1 covers 9 bases. The junction had 13 bases not matched to a gene; V was cut back by 7 bases and J by 6 bases. Germline assignment: CDR1 SGHRS and CDR2 YFSETQ. CDR3 length: 15 residues. The CDR3: CASCGTGLLGDGYTF. Written as DNA, the CDR3 is TGCGCCAGCTGCGGGACAGGGCTCTTAGGGGATGGCTACACCTTC.

The chain combines TRBV4-2 with TRBJ1-3; D is uncertain. Trimming removed 0 bases from V and 0 bases from J, with 6 bases in between. Germline CDR1 is LGHNA and CDR2 is YNFKEQ. This CDR3 contains 15 residues. This CDR3 reads CASSQEGSSGNTIYF. The CDR3 DNA sequence: TGTGCCAGCAGCCAAGAAGGGAGCTCTGGAAACACCATATATTTT.

The chain carries TRBV5-1 and TRBJ2-7; TRBD1 aligns across 7 bases. V lost 4 bases to trimming and J lost 3 bases; unmatched junction nucleotides: 10. This CDR3 comprises 15 residues. The V gene's germline CDR1 is SGHRS and CDR2 YFSETQ. This chain's CDR3 is CASSIYTGADYEQYF. CDR3 in DNA: TGCGCCAGCAGCATATACACAGGGGCGGACTACGAGCAGTACTTC.

A single count supports this clone. This sequence joins TRBV9 and TRBJ2-3; the match to TRBD2 covers 16 bases. This CDR3 region has 18 residues. After removal of 4 bases from V and 2 bases from J, the junction contained 7 bases not matched to a gene. Per the germline V gene, CDR1 is SGDLS and CDR2 is YYNGEE. CDR3: CASSPGTSGGAPTDTQYF. In nucleotides, the CDR3 is TGTGCCAGCAGCCCGGGGACTAGCGGGGGGGCCCCCACAGATACGCAGTATTTT.

This rearrangement joins TRBV6-5 to TRBJ2-2, with 7 bases aligning to TRBD1. J gave up 3 bases and V 9 bases, and 7 bases lay outside the gene matches. CDR1 is MNHEY, CDR2 SVGAGI, per germline. The CDR3 spans 14 residues. The CDR3 reads CASRNQGDTGELFF. The CDR3 DNA sequence: TGTGCCAGTAGGAACCAGGGGGACACCGGGGAGCTGTTTTTT.

This clone was detected only once. The rearrangement joins TRBV7-2 to TRBJ1-2, with D uncertain. V lost 5 bases to trimming and J lost 4 bases, with 17 bases between them. Germline V gene sequence: CDR1 SGHTA, CDR2 FQGNSA. The CDR3 length is 15 residues. The chain's CDR3 is CASSQLGGRSYGYTF. CDR3 sequence (DNA): TGTGCCAGCAGCCAATTGGGAGGGCGCTCCTATGGCTACACCTTC.

The gene calls are TRBV6-6 and TRBJ2-6, with D possibly being TRBD1 (5 bases). Per the germline V gene, CDR1 is MNHNY and CDR2 is SVGAGI (reference sequence). The CDR3 covers 16 residues. V dropped 0 bases and J dropped 2 bases, with 8 bases sitting between them. As DNA, the CDR3 is TGTGCCAGCAGTTACTCGCCAGGGACTGGGGCCAACGTCCTGACTTTC. Amino acid sequence: CASSYSPGTGANVLTF.

The J gene is TRBJ1-5, the V gene TRBV7-2, with D maybe TRBD1 (6 bases). Trimming stripped 0 bases from V and 4 bases from J, with 7 bases between. The germline V gene has CDR1 SGHTA and CDR2 FQGNSA. There are 14 residues in the CDR3. CDR3 sequence: CASSLARGNQPQHF. Written as DNA, the CDR3 is TGTGCCAGCAGCTTAGCCAGGGGTAATCAGCCCCAGCATTTT.

The chain carries TRBV13 and TRBJ2-7; D not certain. Germline CDR1 PRHDT, CDR2 FYEKMQ (reference sequence). V was clipped by 1 base and J by 4 bases, with 11 bases between them. The CDR3 length is 14 residues. CDR3 in amino acids: CASSLALVAYEQYF. The CDR3 bases are TGTGCCAGCAGCTTAGCATTGGTTGCGTACGAGCAGTACTTC.

The chain couples TRBV5-4 to TRBJ2-1, with 11 bases matching TRBD2. CDR1 is SGHNT, CDR2 YYREEE, per germline (reference sequence). V was clipped by 0 bases and J by 7 bases; unmatched bases: 3. This CDR3 is built from 15 residues. The CDR3 sequence: CASSLALAGGNEQFF. The CDR3 DNA reads TGTGCCAGCAGCTTGGCCCTAGCGGGGGGTAATGAGCAGTTCTTC.